This T cell receptor beta chain was profiled in a study of cytomegalovirus exposure and HLA in healthy donors. Regarding the study as a whole: In an earlier analysis, about 87% or about 30%: the productive usage of most TCR beta V segments. DRB1 showed the most TCR associations and HLA-C the fewest in a later analysis, as rates varied by HLA locus. About 150 TCR beta chains were listed as cytomegalovirus-associated.

The germline V gene encodes CDR1 GTSNPN and CDR2 SVGIG (reference sequence). The ends were cut back, 3 bases at V and 9 bases at J, with 12 bases in the middle. CDR3 length equals 13 residues. PCR amplification relied on 60 Vbeta primers (plus 13 Jbeta primers). Sequencing used immunoSEQ multiplex PCR; TCRdb keeps in-frame clones, though not all of them. The table lists 45,000 to 70,000 clones. Concerning this clone itself: Its antigen is currently unknown.

Sequenced sample: PBMCs. This chain connects TRBV30 to TRBJ1-6, with TRBD1 as a possible D gene (5 bases). This receptor was obtained from a young woman in good health and CMV-seropositive. The CDR3 DNA follows: TGTGCCTGGAGGGGGCGCGTCGTTTCACCCCTCCACTTT. Translating it yields CAWRGRVVSPLHF.